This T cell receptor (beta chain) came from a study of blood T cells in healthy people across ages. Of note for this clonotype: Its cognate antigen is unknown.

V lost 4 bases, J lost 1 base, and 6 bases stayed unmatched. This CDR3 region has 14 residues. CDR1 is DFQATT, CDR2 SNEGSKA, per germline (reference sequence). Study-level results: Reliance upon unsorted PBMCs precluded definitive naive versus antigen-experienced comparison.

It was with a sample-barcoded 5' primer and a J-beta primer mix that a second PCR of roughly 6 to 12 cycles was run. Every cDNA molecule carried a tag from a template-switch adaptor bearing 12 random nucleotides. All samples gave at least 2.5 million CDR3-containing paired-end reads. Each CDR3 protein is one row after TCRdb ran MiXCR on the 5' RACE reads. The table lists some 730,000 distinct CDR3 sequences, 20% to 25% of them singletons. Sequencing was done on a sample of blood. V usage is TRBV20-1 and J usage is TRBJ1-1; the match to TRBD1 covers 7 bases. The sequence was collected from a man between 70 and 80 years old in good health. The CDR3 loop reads CSATGTVTNTEAFF. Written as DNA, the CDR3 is TGCAGTGCTACAGGGACAGTGACGAACACTGAAGCTTTCTTT.